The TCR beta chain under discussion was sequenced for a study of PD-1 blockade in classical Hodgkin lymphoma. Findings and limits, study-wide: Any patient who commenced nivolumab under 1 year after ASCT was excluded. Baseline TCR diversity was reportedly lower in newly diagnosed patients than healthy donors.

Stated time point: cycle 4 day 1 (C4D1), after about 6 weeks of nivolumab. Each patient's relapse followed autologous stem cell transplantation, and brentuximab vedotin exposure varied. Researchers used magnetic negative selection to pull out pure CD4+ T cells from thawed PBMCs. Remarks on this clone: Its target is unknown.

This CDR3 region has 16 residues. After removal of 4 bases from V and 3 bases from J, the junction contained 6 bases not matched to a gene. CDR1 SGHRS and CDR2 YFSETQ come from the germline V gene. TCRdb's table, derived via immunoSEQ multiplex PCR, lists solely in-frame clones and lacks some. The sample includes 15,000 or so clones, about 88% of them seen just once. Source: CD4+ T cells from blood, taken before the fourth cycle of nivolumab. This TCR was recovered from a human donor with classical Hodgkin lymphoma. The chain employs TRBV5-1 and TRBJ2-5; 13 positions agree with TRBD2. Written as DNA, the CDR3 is TGCGCCAGCAGCGGCAGAGGACTAGCGGGAGAAGAGACCCAGTACTTC. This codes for CASSGRGLAGEETQYF. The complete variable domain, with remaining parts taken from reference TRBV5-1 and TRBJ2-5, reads KAGVTQTPRYLIKTRGQQVTLSCSPISGHRSVSWYQQTPGQGLQFLFEYFSETQRNKGNFPGRFSGRQFSNSRSEMNVSTLELGDSALYLCASSGRGLAGEETQYFGPGTRLLVL.